These T cell receptor beta chains were read from a single sample in a study of blood T cell repertoires in COVID-19. Assay: immunoSEQ multiplex PCR; the TCRdb copy retains only in-frame clones and omits some. Of 200,000 to 300,000 clones listed, roughly 90% are singletons. The sample was peripheral blood. The receptor set was obtained from a man aged 30 to 45 with active or convalescent COVID-19. Each CDR3 is given with its conserved first and last residue. Each record gives: J gene, V gene, D gene, clone size, CDR3 protein, CDR3 DNA. D genes are given only for firm matches. Size is stated for part of the rows, as once, few or many counts, or as a class when the clone is expanded.

>TRBJ1-6|TRBV3-1/TRBV3-2|.|once
CASSRTGYSSPLHF
TGTGCCAGCAGCCGAACAGGGTATTCTTCACCCCTCCACTTT
>TRBJ2-7|TRBV18|TRBD2|.
CASSPLASGGGYEQYF
TGTGCCAGCTCACCATTGGCTAGCGGGGGCGGCTACGAGCAGTACTTC
>TRBJ1-1|TRBV2|.|once
CASKGEMNTEAFF
TGTGCCAGCAAGGGGGAGATGAACACTGAAGCTTTCTTT
>TRBJ1-3|TRBV6-1|.|.
CASSEAKSFSGNTIYF
TGTGCCAGCAGTGAAGCTAAATCCTTTTCTGGAAACACCATATATTTT
>TRBJ2-1|TRBV6-5|TRBD1|.
CATTIRDRAYNEQFF
TGTGCCACCACAATCCGGGACAGGGCATACAATGAGCAGTTCTTC
>TRBJ1-5|TRBV18|.|many
CASSPGAEQPQHF
TGTGCCAGCTCACCGGGGGCGGAACAGCCCCAGCATTTT
>TRBJ1-1|TRBV7-2|TRBD1|.
CASGQGIDAEAFF
TGTGCCAGCGGACAGGGCATTGACGCTGAAGCTTTCTTT
>TRBJ2-2|TRBV3-1/TRBV3-2|TRBD2|.
CASSQSGRLSGELFF
TGTGCCAGCAGCCAAAGCGGGAGATTATCCGGGGAGCTGTTTTTT
>TRBJ1-1|TRBV14|.|.
CASSPTGNTEAFF
TGTGCCAGCAGCCCGACAGGTAACACTGAAGCTTTCTTT
>TRBJ1-3|TRBV27|.|.
CASSERGPYGNTIYF
TGTGCCAGCAGTGAGAGAGGGCCTTACGGAAACACCATATATTTT
>TRBJ1-2|TRBV5-4|TRBD1|.
CASSLVQGASYGYTF
TGTGCCAGCAGCTTGGTTCAGGGGGCGTCCTATGGCTACACCTTC
>TRBJ1-2|TRBV5-6|.|.
CASSTKSVWRIGYTF
TGTGCCAGCAGCACAAAGTCGGTTTGGCGGATTGGCTACACCTTC
>TRBJ2-7|TRBV10-3|TRBD2|.
CAISEFPSGSSYEQYF
TGTGCCATCAGTGAGTTTCCTAGCGGGAGCTCCTACGAGCAGTACTTC
>TRBJ2-2|TRBV6-2/TRBV6-3|TRBD1|.
CASSPGTGEGELFF
TGTGCCAGCAGCCCCGGGACAGGGGAAGGGGAGCTGTTTTTT
>TRBJ1-2|TRBV4-1|.|few
CASSQATGFTNYGYTF
TGCGCCAGCAGCCAAGCCACAGGGTTTACTAACTATGGCTACACCTTC
>TRBJ1-1|TRBV19|.|once
CASSIWAGGDTEAFF
TGTGCCAGTAGTATCTGGGCCGGAGGGGACACTGAAGCTTTCTTT
>TRBJ2-2|TRBV18|TRBD1|.
CASSPWTARQGNGELFF
TGTGCCAGCTCACCATGGACGGCGAGACAGGGGAACGGGGAGCTGTTTTTT
>TRBJ2-3|TRBV7-9|.|.
CASMDGLASTDTQYF
TGTGCCAGCATGGACGGGCTAGCGAGCACAGATACGCAGTATTTT
>TRBJ1-5|TRBV19|TRBD1|.
CASSHQTGDNQPQHF
TGTGCCAGTAGCCACCAGACAGGGGACAATCAGCCCCAGCATTTT
>TRBJ1-2|TRBV2|TRBD1|once
CASSDGQGRTRTF
TGTGCCAGCAGTGATGGACAGGGACGTACGCGCACCTTC
>TRBJ1-2|TRBV12-3/TRBV12-4|.|.
CASSPSGGDGYTF
TGTGCCAGCAGCCCGAGTGGGGGGGATGGCTACACCTTC
>TRBJ2-1|TRBV7-2|.|.
CASSLVGGRNEQFF
TGTGCCAGCAGCTTAGTGGGAGGACGCAATGAGCAGTTCTTC
>TRBJ2-7|TRBV6-5|.|.
CASSRGSSRNYEQYF
TGTGCCAGCAGTCGCGGTTCTTCCAGAAACTACGAGCAGTACTTC
>TRBJ2-5|TRBV19|TRBD1|.
CASSIQGQDQETQYF
TGTGCCAGTAGTATACAGGGACAGGACCAAGAGACCCAGTACTTC
>TRBJ2-7|TRBV6-2/TRBV6-3|TRBD2|.
CASSSTSVSYEQYF
TGTGCCAGCAGTTCCACTAGCGTCTCCTACGAGCAGTACTTC
>TRBJ1-1|TRBV18|.|.
CASSPGPETEAFF
TGTGCCAGCTCACCGGGCCCCGAAACTGAAGCTTTCTTT
>TRBJ1-4|TRBV29-1|TRBD1|.
CSASTGGEKLFF
TGCAGCGCGTCGACAGGGGGCGAAAAACTGTTTTTT
>TRBJ1-4|TRBV30|.|.
CAWSVGLREKLFF
TGTGCCTGGAGCGTAGGACTGCGCGAAAAACTGTTTTTT
>TRBJ1-1|TRBV5-1|.|.
CASSLQATEGGAEAFF
TGCGCCAGCAGCTTACAGGCGACCGAGGGAGGGGCTGAAGCTTTCTTT
>TRBJ1-1|TRBV5-6|TRBD1|.
CASSSLGTGDTEAFF
TGTGCCAGCAGCTCCTTAGGGACAGGGGATACTGAAGCTTTCTTT
>TRBJ1-6|TRBV6-5|.|.
CASSYDGTRSPLHF
TGTGCCAGCAGTTATGACGGGACAAGGTCACCCCTCCACTTT
>TRBJ2-7|TRBV5-6|.|.
CASSFPTETPYEQYF
TGTGCCAGCAGCTTTCCGACGGAGACCCCCTACGAGCAGTACTTC
>TRBJ2-1|TRBV2|.|.
CASSWRGPYNEQFF
TGTGCCAGCAGTTGGAGGGGGCCCTACAATGAGCAGTTCTTC